This is a list of T cell receptor beta chains from one sample in a study of blood T cells in healthy people across ages. One entry per CDR3 protein results from TCRdb running MiXCR on the 5' RACE reads. The repertoire holds around 800,000 distinct CDR3 sequences, with around half as singletons. Sequencing was carried out using blood. The receptors were gathered from an older man in good health. Both conserved end residues are part of each CDR3. A D gene is named only where the DNA matches it firmly. Some rows have no size entry. The others give once, few or many, or a class for an expanded clone.

CDR3: CASSARGDAKNIQYF
DNA: TGTGCCAGCAGCGCACGAGGCGATGCCAAAAACATTCAGTACTTC
V: TRBV11-3
D: -
J: TRBJ2-4
size: -

CDR3: CASSLDTAHEKLFF
DNA: TGCGCCAGCAGTTTGGACACAGCTCATGAAAAACTGTTTTTT
V: TRBV5-1
D: -
J: TRBJ1-4
size: -

CDR3: CASSSTQHGTNEKLFF
DNA: TGTGCCAGCAGTTCGACCCAACACGGGACTAATGAAAAACTGTTTTTT
V: TRBV6-5
D: -
J: TRBJ1-4
size: -

CDR3: CASIRDRGGTEQYF
DNA: TGTGCCAGCATCCGCGACAGGGGAGGGACTGAGCAGTACTTC
V: TRBV7-2
D: -
J: TRBJ2-4
size: -

CDR3: CASSLSGRSYSEQFF
DNA: TGTGCCAGCAGCTTGAGCGGGAGAAGTTACAGTGAGCAGTTCTTC
V: TRBV5-4
D: TRBD2
J: TRBJ2-1
size: -

CDR3: CASRLGGGEDTQYF
DNA: TGTGCCAGCAGGTTGGGAGGGGGCGAAGATACGCAGTATTTT
V: TRBV6-1
D: -
J: TRBJ2-3
size: few

CDR3: CASSYSASGRAYNEQFF
DNA: TGTGCCAGCAGTTACTCGGCTAGCGGGCGTGCGTACAATGAGCAGTTCTTC
V: TRBV6-5
D: TRBD2
J: TRBJ2-1
size: -

CDR3: CASTRGGASQETQYF
DNA: TGTGCCAGCACCAGGGGGGGGGCCTCGCAAGAGACCCAGTACTTC
V: TRBV12-3/TRBV12-4
D: -
J: TRBJ2-5
size: many

CDR3: CASSLAGMVYEQYF
DNA: TGTGCCAGCAGCTTAGCGGGGATGGTGTACGAGCAGTACTTC
V: TRBV7-2
D: -
J: TRBJ2-7
size: many

CDR3: CAPYRELYEQYF
DNA: TGTGCCCCCTACAGGGAACTCTACGAGCAGTACTTC
V: TRBV19
D: -
J: TRBJ2-7
size: few

CDR3: CASSPLQTGGSYEQYF
DNA: TGCGCCAGCAGCCCCCTCCAGACAGGGGGCTCCTACGAGCAGTACTTC
V: TRBV5-1
D: TRBD1
J: TRBJ2-7
size: -

CDR3: CASSPQAGGNNEQYF
DNA: TGTGCCAGCAGCCCCCAAGCGGGGGGAAACAATGAGCAGTACTTC
V: TRBV7-2
D: TRBD2
J: TRBJ2-5
size: -

CDR3: CASSLENTVDTQYF
DNA: TGTGCCAGCAGTCTTGAGAACACGGTAGATACGCAGTATTTT
V: TRBV12-3/TRBV12-4
D: -
J: TRBJ2-3
size: many

CDR3: CSARTHGSYNEQFF
DNA: TGCAGCGCCCGGACTCATGGCTCCTACAATGAGCAGTTCTTC
V: TRBV29-1
D: -
J: TRBJ2-1
size: -

CDR3: CASSLGILPYNEQFF
DNA: TGTGCCAGCAGCTTAGGGATACTCCCCTACAATGAGCAGTTCTTC
V: TRBV7-8
D: -
J: TRBJ2-1
size: -

CDR3: CASSSVQGPQYF
DNA: TGTGCCAGCAGCTCAGTACAGGGGCCGCAGTATTTT
V: TRBV7-3
D: TRBD1
J: TRBJ2-3
size: -

CDR3: CASSPFTQASGNNEQFF
DNA: TGTGCCAGCAGCCCTTTTACCCAGGCTAGCGGGAACAATGAGCAGTTCTTC
V: TRBV4-2
D: TRBD2
J: TRBJ2-1
size: few